This T cell receptor beta chain stems from a study of cytomegalovirus exposure and HLA in healthy donors. General study findings and limits: A list of 150 or so TCR beta chains associated with cytomegalovirus was given.

PCR involved 60 Vbeta and 13 Jbeta primers. Libraries were prepared by immunoSEQ multiplex PCR; TCRdb keeps only in-frame clonotypes and omits some of them. There are approximately 240,000 clones in the sample; around 80% occur only once, and 2.5% to 3.5% lies in the top ten. The CDR3 loop spans 18 amino acids. The junction had 14 bases not matched to a gene; V was cut back by 4 bases and J by 4 bases. Looked up from germline, CDR1 is SGHRS and CDR2 is YFSETQ. With respect to this clone: The antigen remains undetermined.

This receptor was taken from an older woman in good health and CMV-seropositive. Specimen: PBMCs. This chain connects TRBV5-1 to TRBJ1-5; TRBD1 agrees at 10 bases. The CDR3 DNA is TGCGCCAGCAGCCCTCAACCGGGAGGGACAGGGGTGAATCAGCCCCAGCATTTT. Amino acids: CASSPQPGGTGVNQPQHF.